The next 27 T cell receptor beta chains were all read from a single sample in a study of cytomegalovirus exposure and HLA in healthy donors. PCR used 60 Vbeta primers and 13 Jbeta primers. The table came from immunoSEQ multiplex PCR; TCRdb's copy has only in-frame clones and leaves some out. This table holds 170,000 or so clones, around 83% found once. Sequenced: PBMCs. Receptor source: a man aged 50 to 60 in good health and CMV-seronegative.

This chain joins TRBV21-1 and TRBJ2-2; the table's D call TRBD1 went unverified against the DNA. TRBV21-1 is designated a pseudogene. The CDR3 is made up of 17 amino acids. Here the CDR3 reads CASSNGTGEWYTGELFF. The DNA of the CDR3 is TGTGCCAGCAGCAACGGGACAGGGGAATGGTACACCGGGGAGCTGTTTTTT.

This chain uses TRBV6-5 with TRBJ2-7; D not resolved. V was pared by 2 bases and J by 4 bases, with 3 bases between. This CDR3 region has 11 residues. Germline CDR1 and CDR2: MNHEY and SVGAGI. The CDR3 bases are TGTGCCAGCAGTTACCTTTACGAGCAGTACTTC. As protein: CASSYLYEQYF.

The V and J genes are TRBV6-5 and TRBJ1-1; 8 bases align to TRBD1. Trimming at V came to 6 bases and at J to 2 bases, leaving 2 bases not matched to a gene. This CDR3 region has 13 residues. Per germline, CDR1 MNHEY and CDR2 SVGAGI. CDR3 bases: TGTGCCAGCAGGGACAGGGTTAACACTGAAGCTTTCTTT. Translated: CASRDRVNTEAFF.

V gene TRBV7-9 combines with J gene TRBJ2-1; no clear D. The CDR3 sequence is 14 residues long. The ends were cut back, 0 bases at V and 15 bases at J, with 18 bases in the middle. From germline, CDR1 is SEHNR and CDR2 FQNEAQ (reference sequence). CDR3 sequence: CASSLALGHELLFF. The CDR3 region has the DNA TGTGCCAGCAGCTTAGCGCTTGGCCATGAATTGTTGTTCTTC.

This clone was picked up one time. The V and J genes are TRBV6-4 and TRBJ2-2; 9 positions agree with TRBD2. The CDR3 totals 17 residues. The trim removed 7 bases at V and 1 base at J, leaving 10 bases unmatched. Germline V lookup: CDR1 MRHNA, CDR2 SNTAGT. CDR3 region: CASIHGAGGRNTGELFF. The CDR3 bases are TGTGCCAGCATCCACGGTGCGGGAGGGAGGAACACCGGGGAGCTGTTTTTT.

The rearrangement joins TRBV18 to TRBJ1-2; no definite D call. CDR1 and CDR2 (germline): KGHSH, LQKENI. The CDR3 has 16 residues. Deletions cut 3 bases from V and 4 bases from J, with 18 bases between. CDR3 loop: CASSPLDSPGGYGYTF. The CDR3 nucleotides are TGTGCCAGCTCACCCTTGGACTCCCCCGGCGGCTATGGCTACACCTTC.

CDR3 amino acids: CASSRTGRESRTFF. CDR3 bases: TGTGCCAGTAGCCGAACGGGCAGGGAAAGTAGGACTTTCTTT. This chain connects TRBV19 to TRBJ1-1, with D possibly being TRBD1 (5 bases). The germline V gene has CDR1 LNHDA and CDR2 SQIVND (reference sequence). V was clipped by 6 bases and J by 12 bases, with 23 bases between them. The CDR3 runs 14 residues.

V is TRBV5-1 and J is TRBJ2-7; TRBD2 agrees at 7 bases. After removal of 4 bases from V and 4 bases from J, the junction contained 5 bases not matched to a gene. The germline CDR1 and CDR2 sequences are SGHRS and YFSETQ. This CDR3 contains 13 residues. The CDR3 DNA sequence: TGCGCCAGCAGCCGGGGGGACTTTTACGAGCAGTACTTC. Protein product: CASSRGDFYEQYF.

The chain recombines TRBV9 with TRBJ2-5; D is perhaps TRBD1 (5 bases). The CDR3 is 13 residues long. V gave up 1 base and J gave up 5 bases, with 9 bases separating them. Per germline, CDR1 SGDLS and CDR2 YYNGEE. CDR3 bases: TGTGCCAGCAGCGTATCAGGGAAGGAGACCCAGTACTTC. Translation gives CASSVSGKETQYF.

The gene calls are TRBV27 and TRBJ2-3; 13 bases map to TRBD2. The CDR3 is made up of 16 amino acids. Trimming removed 5 bases from V and 4 bases from J; junction bases left unmatched: 6. The germline V gene encodes CDR1 MNHEY and CDR2 SMNVEV (reference sequence). CDR3 amino acids: CASSRLAGGLPDTQYF. CDR3 DNA sequence: TGTGCCAGCAGTCGACTAGCGGGGGGTCTACCAGATACGCAGTATTTT.

This sequence joins TRBV19 and TRBJ2-7, with a weak D call TRBD1 (6 bases). Germline V gene data show CDR1 as LNHDA and CDR2 as SQIVND (reference sequence). Trimming took off 5 bases at V and 4 bases at J, with 15 bases between the two ends. CDR3 size: 14 residues. The CDR3 loop is CASSARDTIYEQYF. For the CDR3, the DNA is TGTGCCAGTAGTGCACGGGACACCATTTACGAGCAGTACTTC. Full variable domain (outside the CDR3, taken from reference TRBV19 and TRBJ2-7): DGGITQSPKYLFRKEGQNVTLSCEQNLNHDAMYWYRQDPGQGLRLIYYSQIVNDFQKGDIAEGYSVSREKKESFPLTVTSAQKNPTAFYLCASSARDTIYEQYFGPGTRLTVT.

The chain uses TRBV7-3 and TRBJ1-1; the D is unclear. Germline V gene data show CDR1 as SGHTA and CDR2 as FQGTGA. CDR3 length: 13 amino acids. V shed 3 bases and J shed 3 bases, with 8 bases lying between them. The CDR3 loop is CASSLQDYTEAFF. In DNA, the CDR3 is TGTGCCAGCAGCTTGCAGGACTACACTGAAGCTTTCTTT. The whole variable domain, filled in from reference TRBV7-3 and TRBJ1-1, reads GAGVSQTPSNKVTEKGKYVELRCDPISGHTALYWYRQSLGQGPEFLIYFQGTGAADDSGLPNDRFFAVRPEGSVSTLKIQRTERGDSAVYLCASSLQDYTEAFFGQGTRLTVV.

The chain combines TRBV19 with TRBJ1-1; D may be TRBD1 (5 bases). The length of the CDR3 is 16 residues. The V end was cut by 0 bases, the J end by 5 bases, with 16 bases between. Germline values: CDR1 LNHDA, CDR2 SQIVND (reference sequence). The CDR3 DNA reads TGTGCCAGTAGTATAGATCGGAGGGGCCGAAGGACTGAAGCTTTCTTT. Translation: CASSIDRRGRRTEAFF.

The chain has TRBV5-1 and TRBJ1-4; maybe TRBD1 (6 bases). Germline CDR1 reads SGHRS; CDR2 reads YFSETQ. V was cut by 0 bases and J by 4 bases, with 13 bases left in between. The CDR3 runs to 16 residues. DNA of the CDR3: TGCGCCAGCAGCTTGGCAGGGGCTTCCGTTAATGAAAAACTGTTTTTT. Translated: CASSLAGASVNEKLFF. The whole variable domain, filled in from reference TRBV5-1 and TRBJ1-4, reads KAGVTQTPRYLIKTRGQQVTLSCSPISGHRSVSWYQQTPGQGLQFLFEYFSETQRNKGNFPGRFSGRQFSNSRSEMNVSTLELGDSALYLCASSLAGASVNEKLFFGSGTQLSVL.

This clone was observed a single time. The gene calls are TRBV9 and TRBJ1-1; maybe TRBD1 (6 bases). The CDR3 loop spans 15 amino acids. V lost 0 bases and J 0 bases, leaving 9 bases between the germline ends. Germline V gene lookup returns CDR1 SGDLS and CDR2 YYNGEE. The CDR3 bases are TGTGCCAGCAGCGTAGAACAGGGAATGAACACTGAAGCTTTCTTT. Amino acids: CASSVEQGMNTEAFF.

V and J are TRBV7-2 and TRBJ1-3; a possible D gene is TRBD1 (6 bases). The CDR3 runs to 14 residues. V dropped 6 bases and J dropped 4 bases, with 13 bases sitting between them. Germline V gene lookup returns CDR1 SGHTA and CDR2 FQGNSA. The CDR3 reads CASSRGAEGNTIYF. CDR3 bases: TGTGCCAGCAGTCGGGGGGCGGAAGGAAACACCATATATTTT.

This chain connects TRBV19 to TRBJ1-6, with 7 bases that match TRBD1. After removal of 5 bases from V and 10 bases from J, the junction contained 11 bases not matched to a gene. The length of the CDR3 is 15 residues. The germline gives CDR1 LNHDA, CDR2 SQIVND (reference sequence). The CDR3 loop reads CASSPRDRVRSPLHF. In nucleotides, the CDR3 is TGTGCCAGTAGTCCCCGCGACAGGGTACGGTCACCCCTCCACTTT.

This clone was detected once. The chain has TRBV19 and TRBJ2-7; 7 positions agree with TRBD1. The V segment lost 5 bases and the J segment 6 bases; nucleotides outside the gene matches: 13. The CDR3 is 15 amino acids. Germline CDR1 is LNHDA and CDR2 is SQIVND (reference sequence). The chain's CDR3 is CASSAEQPGQFEQYF. CDR3 sequence (DNA): TGTGCCAGTAGTGCCGAGCAACCGGGACAGTTCGAGCAGTACTTC.

This clone was seen just once. The rearrangement joins TRBV18 to TRBJ2-5, with a tentative D call TRBD1 (5 bases). Trimming shortened V by 1 base and J by 1 base, and 10 bases separated the two germline ends. Germline V CDR1 and CDR2: KGHSH, LQKENI. The CDR3 length is 15 residues. CDR3 bases: TGTGCCAGCTCACCACGTCCAGGGCTCCAAGAGACCCAGTACTTC. Amino acid sequence: CASSPRPGLQETQYF.

This CDR3 is CASSQGLAGYEQYF. The CDR3 DNA sequence: TGTGCCAGCAGCCAAGGACTAGCGGGCTACGAGCAGTACTTC. This sequence joins TRBV14 and TRBJ2-7; 10 bases agree with TRBD2. V lost 1 base, J lost 3 bases, and 0 bases stayed unmatched. Looked up from germline, CDR1 is SGHDN and CDR2 is FVKESK. The length of the CDR3 is 14 residues.

The chain couples TRBV19 to TRBJ1-1, with D possibly TRBD1 on 6 matching bases. In germline, CDR1 is LNHDA, CDR2 SQIVND (reference sequence). Trimming took 4 bases from V and 4 from J, leaving 13 bases between them. This CDR3 contains 14 residues. CDR3 coding DNA: TGTGCCAGTAGTACCAGGGGTGAATCCACTGAAGCTTTCTTT. As protein: CASSTRGESTEAFF.

CDR3 sequence: CASSTGGLVNIQYF. The DNA for the CDR3 is TGTGCCAGCAGTACCGGGGGACTTGTAAACATTCAGTACTTC. V gene TRBV2 combines with J gene TRBJ2-4; TRBD2 is a possible D gene (6 bases). Germline assignment: CDR1 SNHLY and CDR2 FYNNEI. The CDR3 has 14 amino acids. Trimming left V 5 bases short and J 6 bases short, with 14 bases between.

This chain links TRBV10-3 with TRBJ2-7, with TRBD2 matching over 9 bases. This CDR3 is built from 13 residues. Germline-derived CDR1 and CDR2 are ENHRY and SYGVKD. Germline trimming cut 10 bases from V and 2 bases from J; bases unmatched to any gene: 6. Here the CDR3 DNA reads TGTGCCAGCCAGACTAGCGGAACCTACGAGCAGTACTTC. It codes for CASQTSGTYEQYF.

The sample holds one count of this clone. This chain uses TRBV4-1 with TRBJ2-1; D may be TRBD2 (6 bases). V shed 1 base and J shed 4 bases, with 14 bases lying between them. CDR3 length: 16 residues. CDR1 is MGHRA, CDR2 YSYEKL, per germline. The CDR3 bases are TGCGCCAGCAGCCAAGTCGGCGGGACGGATTACAATGAGCAGTTCTTC. It specifies CASSQVGGTDYNEQFF.

V gene TRBV13 combines with J gene TRBJ2-7; D might be TRBD2 (6 bases). Germline values: CDR1 PRHDT, CDR2 FYEKMQ (reference sequence). The CDR3 has 14 residues. Trimming took off 5 bases at V and 5 bases at J, with 16 bases between the two ends. This CDR3 reads CASSHREPWNEQYF. CDR3 bases: TGTGCCAGCAGCCACCGGGAGCCTTGGAACGAGCAGTACTTC.

This clone was seen more than once but under ten times. This chain uses TRBV29-1 with TRBJ1-3, with 8 positions matching TRBD1. Germline assignment: CDR1 SQVTM and CDR2 ANQGSEA. Losses at the gene ends were 3 bases for V and 2 bases for J; bases not matched to a gene: 3. The CDR3 covers 14 residues. CDR3 in amino acids: CSVEQGATGNTIYF. CDR3 in DNA: TGCAGCGTTGAGCAGGGGGCCACTGGAAACACCATATATTTT.

This chain connects TRBV13 to TRBJ2-1; D is unresolved. The CDR3 contains 13 residues. The V gene lost 3 bases and the J gene lost 6 bases, with 9 bases spanning the gap. Germline V gene data show CDR1 as PRHDT and CDR2 as FYEKMQ (reference sequence). The CDR3: CASSFRRVNEQFF. DNA for the CDR3: TGTGCCAGCAGCTTTCGCCGGGTCAATGAGCAGTTCTTC.